These 21 T cell receptor beta chains were all obtained from the same sample, sequenced in a study of CD8 T cells in ankylosing spondylitis. TCRdb re-analysed the 5' RACE reads in MiXCR, keeping a single row per CDR3 protein. Counted here are about 800,000 distinct CDR3 sequences, roughly 12% occurring once; the ten biggest clones make up about 0.5%. Their antigens remain unidentified. Study conclusions and caveats: Apparently characteristic of ankylosing spondylitis blood was a TCR beta motif (roughly eight highly homologous variants).

The sample was blood, either unsorted or a sorted T cell fraction (not recorded which). These receptors were collected from a male donor with ankylosing spondylitis.

The rearrangement joins TRBV5-1 to TRBJ2-7; 7 nucleotides match TRBD1. Germline trimming cut 4 bases from V and 3 bases from J; bases unmatched to any gene: 7. The CDR3 totals 14 residues. In germline, CDR1 is SGHRS, CDR2 YFSETQ. The CDR3 sequence is CASSTTGQNYEQYF. CDR3 nucleotides: TGCGCCAGCAGCACAACGGGACAGAACTACGAGCAGTACTTC.

This clonotype has just a few counts. The V and J genes are TRBV7-2 and TRBJ1-1, with D perhaps matching TRBD1 (6 bases). V lost 3 bases, J lost 10 bases, and 15 bases lay in between. The CDR3 consists of 13 residues. CDR1 is SGHTA and CDR2 is FQGNSA in the germline V gene. The CDR3 reads CASSLKTGLGAFF. The CDR3, as DNA: TGTGCCAGCAGCTTGAAGACAGGCCTAGGAGCTTTCTTT.

J is TRBJ2-5 and V is TRBV29-1, with TRBD2 matching 12 bases. This CDR3 has 19 residues. Germline CDR1 reads SQVTM; CDR2 reads ANQGSEA. The junction had 14 bases not matched to a gene; V was cut back by 3 bases and J by 0 bases. The CDR3 sequence: CSVDLFAASGGDYQETQYF. The CDR3 nucleotides read TGCAGCGTTGATTTATTCGCGGCTAGCGGGGGGGATTACCAAGAGACCCAGTACTTC.

This clonotype was picked up a small number of times. V is TRBV20-1 and J is TRBJ1-6; possible D gene TRBD1, 5 bases. The CDR3 runs 16 residues. Germline CDR1 is DFQATT and CDR2 is SNEGSKA (reference sequence). Trimming cost V 0 bases and J 6 bases, with 15 bases left between them. The CDR3, as DNA: TGCAGTGCTAGAGACACCCAGGGACTGCGTAATTCACCCCTCCACTTT. Translated, it gives CSARDTQGLRNSPLHF.

The chain recombines TRBV5-1 with TRBJ2-7; possibly TRBD1 for D (6 bases). Germline loops: CDR1 SGHRS, CDR2 YFSETQ. This CDR3 region has 14 residues. V was trimmed by 3 bases and J by 7 bases, leaving 17 bases between them. CDR3 amino acids: CASSYRDTQGEQYF. CDR3 nucleotide sequence: TGCGCCAGCAGCTACCGGGACACCCAAGGAGAGCAGTACTTC.

This clonotype was recorded many times. The chain is built from TRBV20-1 and TRBJ1-5; no firm D call. Trimming removed 4 bases at V and 0 bases at J, with 10 bases between. The CDR3 length is 14 residues. Germline-derived CDR1 and CDR2 are DFQATT and SNEGSKA (reference sequence). In DNA, the CDR3 is TGCAGTGCTATAGCAGGTAATAGCAATCAGCCCCAGCATTTT. Its protein product is CSAIAGNSNQPQHF.

This clonotype was picked up a small number of times. This sequence joins TRBV11-2 and TRBJ1-2; D is unresolved. The germline V and J ends were trimmed by 3 bases and 10 bases, with 24 bases remaining between them. CDR3 size: 16 residues. CDR1 and CDR2 from the germline V gene are SGHAT and FQNNGV. Written as DNA, the CDR3 is TGTGCCAGCAGCTTCTCTACGGTTGGAGGGAAACCTCTCTACACCTTC. This sequence encodes CASSFSTVGGKPLYTF.

This clonotype has only a few counts. The chain joins TRBV10-1 to TRBJ2-2, with 7 bases matching TRBD1. Germline CDR1 WNHNN, CDR2 SYGVQD (reference sequence). The CDR3 is 14 amino acids. Trimming took 4 bases from V and 4 from J; bases not matched to a gene: 3. CDR3 residues: CASSARGFTGELFF. In nucleotides, the CDR3 is TGCGCCAGCAGTGCCAGGGGGTTCACCGGGGAGCTGTTTTTT.

In its sample, this clonotype was seen many times. The genes are TRBV4-3 and TRBJ1-2; no clear D. The CDR3 totals 13 residues. V lost 4 bases, J lost 5 bases, and 11 bases lay in between. Germline V gives CDR1 LGHNA, CDR2 YSLEER. CDR3 bases: TGCGCCAGCAGCCCGATTTTAGGGTATGGCTACACCTTC. Residues: CASSPILGYGYTF.

This clonotype was counted at least ten times. The chain links TRBV9 to TRBJ2-3, with TRBD2 matching over 7 bases. Trimming cost V 0 bases and J 1 base; bases outside gene matches: 8. This CDR3 spans 17 amino acids. Looked up from germline, CDR1 is SGDLS and CDR2 is YYNGEE. The CDR3 loop is CASSVAVPGGGTDTQYF. The CDR3 DNA sequence: TGTGCCAGCAGCGTAGCGGTACCGGGAGGAGGCACAGATACGCAGTATTTT.

V usage is TRBV28 and J usage is TRBJ2-7; D not certain. CDR1 and CDR2 (germline): MDHEN, SYDVKM. V was cut by 4 bases and J by 3 bases, with 13 bases left in between. The CDR3 has 14 amino acids. The chain's CDR3 is CASSSPGSYYEQYF. The CDR3 DNA follows: TGTGCCAGCAGTTCCCCCGGGTCCTACTACGAGCAGTACTTC. The full variable domain, rest sourced from reference TRBV28 and TRBJ2-7, is DVKVTQSSRYLVKRTGEKVFLECVQDMDHENMFWYRQDPGLGLRLIYFSYDVKMKEKGDIPEGYSVSREKKERFSLILESASTNQTSMYLCASSSPGSYYEQYFGPGTRLTVT.

The gene calls are TRBV7-2 and TRBJ2-5; D possibly corresponds to TRBD2 (5 bases). Looked up from germline, CDR1 is SGHTA and CDR2 is FQGNSA. The CDR3 runs 13 residues. The DNA for the CDR3 is TGTGCAAGCGCGGCCAACGGGGTGGGGACCCAGTACTTC. It is translated as CASAANGVGTQYF.

This clonotype was seen a handful of times. The rearrangement uses TRBV5-1 and TRBJ2-3, with D uncertain. The CDR3 is 13 residues long. The germline V gene encodes CDR1 SGHRS and CDR2 YFSETQ. V was clipped by 7 bases and J by 1 base, with 10 bases between them. CDR3 in DNA: TGCGCCAGCGCGGCGGCAGGCACAGATACGCAGTATTTT. Translating gives CASAAAGTDTQYF.

This clonotype was counted only a few times. This rearrangement joins TRBV20-1 to TRBJ2-5; D might be TRBD1 or TRBD2, each matching 5 bases. V was shortened by 6 bases and J by 3 bases, with 14 bases between the two germline ends. The CDR3 is 13 residues long. CDR1 and CDR2 from the germline V gene are DFQATT and SNEGSKA (reference sequence). As DNA, the CDR3 is TGCAGTGCCAACCTGGGACCGAAAGAGACCCAGTACTTC. It codes for CSANLGPKETQYF.

This chain joins TRBV20-1 and TRBJ2-1; maybe TRBD2 (6 bases). CDR1 is DFQATT and CDR2 is SNEGSKA in the germline V gene (reference sequence). CDR3 length: 16 residues. V lost 6 bases and J lost 2, with 20 bases in between. The CDR3 bases are TGCAGTGCGGGCCCCACTAGCCGGCCGGCCTACAATGAGCAGTTCTTC. Translating gives CSAGPTSRPAYNEQFF.

The rearrangement joins TRBV20-1 to TRBJ2-1; the match to TRBD1 covers 7 bases. CDR1 is DFQATT, CDR2 SNEGSKA, per germline (reference sequence). The V and J ends lost 1 base and 8 bases, in that order; junction bases with no gene match: 8. The CDR3 runs to 14 residues. CDR3 DNA sequence: TGCAGTGCTAGAGGACAGGGCTATTTGGATGAGCAGTTCTTC. Translating gives CSARGQGYLDEQFF.

The gene calls are TRBV7-8 and TRBJ1-6; 9 bases align to TRBD1. Germline V gene sequence: CDR1 SGHVS, CDR2 FQNEAQ. The CDR3 runs 16 residues. With 6 bases clipped from V and 7 bases from J, the junction kept 10 bases outside the gene matches. CDR3 in amino acids: CASRKDRGIGNSPLHF. The CDR3 nucleotides read TGTGCCAGCAGGAAGGACAGGGGAATAGGCAATTCACCCCTCCACTTT. Variable domain in full (rest from reference TRBV7-8 and TRBJ1-6): GAGVSQSPRYKVAKRGQDVALRCDPISGHVSLFWYQQALGQGPEFLTYFQNEAQLDKSGLPSDRFFAERPEGSVSTLKIQRTQQEDSAVYLCASRKDRGIGNSPLHFGNGTRLTVT.

CDR3 amino acids: CSARDRGMDTQYF. The CDR3 DNA reads TGCAGTGCCCGGGACAGGGGGATGGATACGCAGTATTTT. The chain uses TRBV20-1 and TRBJ2-3; 11 bases fit TRBD1. The length of the CDR3 is 13 residues. Trimming took 6 bases from V and 6 from J; bases not matched to a gene: 5. CDR1 and CDR2 from the germline V gene are DFQATT and SNEGSKA (reference sequence).

The chain recombines TRBV6-2 or TRBV6-3 with TRBJ1-5, with 9 positions matching TRBD1. Per the germline V gene, CDR1 is MNHEY and CDR2 is SVGEGT. V gave up 4 bases and J gave up 6 bases; unmatched junction bases: 10. This CDR3 is built from 16 residues. CDR3 in amino acids: CASSSSQGARRQPQHF. The CDR3 DNA reads TGTGCCAGCAGTTCTTCACAGGGGGCACGTCGTCAGCCCCAGCATTTT.

This clonotype was detected a few times. This chain joins TRBV4-1 and TRBJ1-2; D may be TRBD1 (5 bases). Germline CDR1 reads MGHRA; CDR2 reads YSYEKL. V was cut by 2 bases and J by 4 bases, with 11 bases left in between. The CDR3 is 14 residues long. In nucleotides, the CDR3 is TGCGCCAGCAGCCAATTGAGGGGCAGCTATGGCTACACCTTC. Protein sequence: CASSQLRGSYGYTF.

This clonotype was seen many times. CDR3 loop: CSAREATSGRDWEQFF. The CDR3 region has the DNA TGCAGTGCTAGAGAGGCGACTAGCGGGAGAGATTGGGAGCAGTTCTTC. The V call is TRBV20-1, the J call TRBJ2-1, with TRBD2 matching 12 bases. Germline loops: CDR1 DFQATT, CDR2 SNEGSKA (reference sequence). The CDR3 is 16 residues long. The junction had 10 bases not matched to a gene; V was cut back by 0 bases and J by 10 bases.